This T cell receptor (beta chain) was identified in a study of identical twins. Details on this clonotype: Its antigen is unidentified.

After removal of 0 bases from V and 1 base from J, the junction contained 5 bases not matched to a gene. CDR1 is SEHNR and CDR2 is FQNEAQ in the germline V gene (reference sequence). The CDR3 is made up of 17 amino acids. The study, taken as a whole, reports: Potential partial confounding of zero-insertion analyses by invariant MAIT and iNKT cells was noted. Clonotypes of the beta chain that were abundant in cord blood carried fewer insertions (memory repertoires showed none).

Each CDR3 protein is one row after TCRdb ran MiXCR on the 5' RACE reads. This table holds hundreds of thousands of distinct CDR3 sequences, 20% to 25% found once. This same sample was also taken into another study, of yellow fever vaccine responses in identical twins.

The clonotype comes from a woman aged 18-30 years in good health. Sequenced input: CD4+ T cells sorted from blood. The J gene is TRBJ2-2, the V gene TRBV7-9; 7 positions agree with TRBD2. CDR3 nucleotide sequence: TGTGCCAGCAGCTTAGCGTGGGCTAGCGGGAACACCGGGGAGCTGTTTTTT. Translating it yields CASSLAWASGNTGELFF.